This T cell receptor (beta chain) was documented in a study of T cell clonality in common variable immunodeficiency. This clone showed up many times. The CDR3 end lies 3 residues beyond the end of the read and is filled in from the germline J gene. The CDR3 consists of 14 residues. V lost 7 bases and J lost 0; bases outside the gene matches: 7. CDR1 and CDR2 from the germline V gene are DFQATT and SNEGSKA (reference sequence). Sequenced by immunoSEQ multiplex PCR; TCRdb stores in-frame clones only, minus some. The sample offers fewer than 65,000 clones and no singletons, the top ten holding about 0.85%.

This clonotype was obtained from a person between 18 and 75 years old in good health. The sample taken for sequencing was peripheral blood mononuclear cells. The rearrangement uses TRBV20-1 and TRBJ1-1, with TRBD1 matching over 8 bases. The DNA read from the CDR3 is TGCAGTGAAGGGGACAGGAGCTTGAACACTGAA. As protein: CSEGDRSLNTE. The entire CDR3 protein is CSEGDRSLNTEAFF.